This paragraph covers one TCR beta chain sequence. V dropped 0 bases and J dropped 1 base, with 10 bases sitting between them. The CDR3 contains 15 residues. CDR1 and CDR2 from the germline V gene are SGHDT and YYEEEE. Libraries were prepared by immunoSEQ multiplex PCR; TCRdb keeps only in-frame clonotypes and omits some of them. The sample gives under 20,000 clones, 79% of which show up once; approximately 36% is in the top ten. The sample comes from a study of OX40 agonist ivuxolimab in advanced cancers. The sequence derives from an adult with an advanced solid tumor such as melanoma, head and neck, liver or kidney cancer. The V and J genes are TRBV5-6 and TRBJ2-5; a possible D gene is TRBD1 (5 bases). The source was CD4+ or CD8+ T cells sorted from blood, collected in a trial of the OX40 agonist ivuxolimab. This CDR3 reads CASSLGQSLQETQYF. CDR3 DNA sequence: TGTGCCAGCAGCTTGGGACAGTCCCTCCAAGAGACCCAGTACTTC.